This TCR beta chain was sequenced in a study of OX40 agonist ivuxolimab in advanced cancers. TCRdb's copy holds only in-frame clones and misses some; the assay was immunoSEQ multiplex PCR. The sample yields thousands of clones, about 95% seen once. Germline loops: CDR1 SGHVS, CDR2 FQNEAQ. V trimming: 0 bases; J trimming: 5 bases; junction bases outside the gene matches: 11. The CDR3 is 18 amino acids. This chain links TRBV7-8 with TRBJ2-1; 9 positions agree with TRBD2. The receptor comes from an adult with an advanced solid tumor such as melanoma, head and neck, liver or kidney cancer. The specimen comprised CD4+ or CD8+ T cells sorted from blood, sampled in a trial of the OX40 agonist ivuxolimab. CDR3 residues: CASSLANYRTSVNNEQFF. As DNA, the CDR3 is TGTGCCAGCAGCTTAGCGAATTACAGGACTAGCGTAAACAATGAGCAGTTCTTC.